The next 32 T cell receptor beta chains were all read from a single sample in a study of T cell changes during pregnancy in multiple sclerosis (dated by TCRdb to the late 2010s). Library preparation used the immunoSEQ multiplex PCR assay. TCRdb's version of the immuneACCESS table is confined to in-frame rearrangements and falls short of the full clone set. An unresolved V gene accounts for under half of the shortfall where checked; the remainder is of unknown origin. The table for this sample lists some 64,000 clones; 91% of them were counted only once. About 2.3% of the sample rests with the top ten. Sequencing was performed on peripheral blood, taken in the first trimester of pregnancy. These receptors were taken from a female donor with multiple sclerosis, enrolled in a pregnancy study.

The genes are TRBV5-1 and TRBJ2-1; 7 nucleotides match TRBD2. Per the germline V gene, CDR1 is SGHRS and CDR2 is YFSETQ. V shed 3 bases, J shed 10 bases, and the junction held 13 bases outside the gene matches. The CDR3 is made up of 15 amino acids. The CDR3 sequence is CASSYPASGPTEQFF. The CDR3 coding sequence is TGCGCCAGCAGCTACCCGGCTAGCGGCCCCACCGAGCAGTTCTTC.

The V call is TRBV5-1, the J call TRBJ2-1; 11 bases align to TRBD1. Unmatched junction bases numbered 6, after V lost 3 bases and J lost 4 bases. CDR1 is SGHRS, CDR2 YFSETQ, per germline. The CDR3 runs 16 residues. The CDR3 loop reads CASSWAGTGGYNEQFF. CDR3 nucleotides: TGCGCCAGCAGCTGGGCCGGGACAGGGGGTTACAATGAGCAGTTCTTC.

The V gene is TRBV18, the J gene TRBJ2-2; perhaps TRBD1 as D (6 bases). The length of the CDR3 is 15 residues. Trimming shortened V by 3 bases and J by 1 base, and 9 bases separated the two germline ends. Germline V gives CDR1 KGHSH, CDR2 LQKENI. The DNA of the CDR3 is TGTGCCAGCTCACCCGTACAGGGGAACACCGGGGAGCTGTTTTTT. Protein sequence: CASSPVQGNTGELFF.

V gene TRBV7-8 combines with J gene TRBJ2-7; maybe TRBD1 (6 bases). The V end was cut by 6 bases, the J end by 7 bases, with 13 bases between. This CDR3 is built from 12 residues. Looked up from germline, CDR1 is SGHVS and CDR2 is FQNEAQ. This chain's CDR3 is CASRPLDREQYF. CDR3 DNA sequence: TGTGCCAGCAGGCCACTTGACAGGGAGCAGTACTTC. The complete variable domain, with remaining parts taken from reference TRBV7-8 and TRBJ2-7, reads GAGVSQSPRYKVAKRGQDVALRCDPISGHVSLFWYQQALGQGPEFLTYFQNEAQLDKSGLPSDRFFAERPEGSVSTLKIQRTQQEDSAVYLCASRPLDREQYFGPGTRLTVT.

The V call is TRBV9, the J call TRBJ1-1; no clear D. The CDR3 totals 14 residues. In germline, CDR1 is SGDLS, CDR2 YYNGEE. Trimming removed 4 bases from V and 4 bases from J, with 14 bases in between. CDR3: CASSPGVLGTEAFF. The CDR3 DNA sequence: TGTGCCAGCAGCCCCGGGGTCTTGGGCACTGAAGCTTTCTTT. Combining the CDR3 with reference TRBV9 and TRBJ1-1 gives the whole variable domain DSGVTQTPKHLITATGQRVTLRCSPRSGDLSVYWYQQSLDQGLQFLIQYYNGEERAKGNILERFSAQQFPDLHSELNLSSLELGDSALYFCASSPGVLGTEAFFGQGTRLTVV.

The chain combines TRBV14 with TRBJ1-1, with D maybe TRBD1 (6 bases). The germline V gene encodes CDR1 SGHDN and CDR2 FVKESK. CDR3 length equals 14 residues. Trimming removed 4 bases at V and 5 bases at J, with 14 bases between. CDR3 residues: CASSLLGGLTEAFF. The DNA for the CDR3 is TGTGCCAGCAGCCTATTAGGGGGACTAACTGAAGCTTTCTTT.

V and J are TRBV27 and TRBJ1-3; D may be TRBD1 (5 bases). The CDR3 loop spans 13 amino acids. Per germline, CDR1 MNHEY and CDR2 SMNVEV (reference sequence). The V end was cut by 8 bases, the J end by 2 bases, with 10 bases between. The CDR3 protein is CASRSGAGNTIYF. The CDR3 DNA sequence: TGTGCCAGCCGCTCGGGGGCTGGAAACACCATATATTTT.

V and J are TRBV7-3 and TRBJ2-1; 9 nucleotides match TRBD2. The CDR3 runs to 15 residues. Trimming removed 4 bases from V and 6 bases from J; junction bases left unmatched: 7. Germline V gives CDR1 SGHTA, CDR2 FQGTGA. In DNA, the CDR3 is TGTGCCAGCAGCTGGCGGGGGGGAAGTGGCAATGAGCAGTTCTTC. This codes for CASSWRGGSGNEQFF.

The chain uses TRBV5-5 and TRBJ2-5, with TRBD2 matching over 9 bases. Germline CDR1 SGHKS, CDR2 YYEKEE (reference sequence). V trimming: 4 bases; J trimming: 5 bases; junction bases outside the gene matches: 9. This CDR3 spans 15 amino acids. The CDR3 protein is CASSPQVAGGETQYF. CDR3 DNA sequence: TGTGCCAGCAGCCCCCAGGTCGCGGGGGGGGAGACCCAGTACTTC.

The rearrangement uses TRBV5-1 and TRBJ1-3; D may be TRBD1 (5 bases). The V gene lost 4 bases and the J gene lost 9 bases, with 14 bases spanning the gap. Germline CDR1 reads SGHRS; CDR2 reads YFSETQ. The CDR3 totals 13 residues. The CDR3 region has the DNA TGCGCCAGCAGCGAAGGACCCCAGGGCACCATATATTTT. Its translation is CASSEGPQGTIYF.

The CDR3 DNA follows: TGTGCCAGCAGTGCCCCCTCGAGGTTCTACGAGCAGTACTTC. It is translated as CASSAPSRFYEQYF. This sequence joins TRBV28 and TRBJ2-7; D is uncertain. The V end lost 5 bases, the J end lost 3 bases, and 14 bases lay between the germline ends. This CDR3 comprises 14 residues. Germline CDR1 reads MDHEN; CDR2 reads SYDVKM.

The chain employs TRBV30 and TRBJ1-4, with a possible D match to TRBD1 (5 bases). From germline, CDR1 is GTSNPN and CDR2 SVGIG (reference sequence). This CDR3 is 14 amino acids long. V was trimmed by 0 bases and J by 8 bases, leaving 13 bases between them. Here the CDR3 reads CAWSVAGTGEKLFF. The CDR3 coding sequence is TGTGCCTGGAGTGTAGCGGGGACGGGGGAAAAACTGTTTTTT. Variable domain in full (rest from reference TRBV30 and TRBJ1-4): SQTIHQWPATLVQPVGSPLSLECTVEGTSNPNLYWYRQAAGRGLQLLFYSVGIGQISSEVPQNLSASRPQDRQFILSSKKLLLSDSGFYLCAWSVAGTGEKLFFGSGTQLSVL.

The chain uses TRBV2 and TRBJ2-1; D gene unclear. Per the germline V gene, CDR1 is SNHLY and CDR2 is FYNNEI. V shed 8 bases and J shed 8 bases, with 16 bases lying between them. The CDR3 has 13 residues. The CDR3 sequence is CASDSIVVDEQFF. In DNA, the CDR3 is TGTGCCAGCGACTCGATCGTTGTCGATGAGCAGTTCTTC.

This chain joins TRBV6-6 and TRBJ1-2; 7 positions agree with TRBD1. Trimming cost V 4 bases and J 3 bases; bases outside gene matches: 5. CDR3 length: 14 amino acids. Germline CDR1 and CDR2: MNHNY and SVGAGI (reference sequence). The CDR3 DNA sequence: TGTGCCAGCAGTTCACCGGGACAGTACTATGGCTACACCTTC. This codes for CASSSPGQYYGYTF.

Written as DNA, the CDR3 is TGTGCCAGCAGAAGGGGACCGACAGGGTTCGAGCAGTACTTC. Protein: CASRRGPTGFEQYF. The V call is TRBV6-5, the J call TRBJ2-7, with 7 bases matching TRBD1. The CDR3 loop spans 14 amino acids. Germline V gene lookup returns CDR1 MNHEY and CDR2 SVGAGI. J was trimmed by 6 bases and V by 6 bases; bases with no gene match: 11.

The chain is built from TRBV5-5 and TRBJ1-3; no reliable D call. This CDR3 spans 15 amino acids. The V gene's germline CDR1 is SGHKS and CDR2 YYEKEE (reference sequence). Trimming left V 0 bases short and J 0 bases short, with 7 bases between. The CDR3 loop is CASSLVGASGNTIYF. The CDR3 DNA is TGTGCCAGCAGCTTGGTAGGAGCCTCTGGAAACACCATATATTTT.

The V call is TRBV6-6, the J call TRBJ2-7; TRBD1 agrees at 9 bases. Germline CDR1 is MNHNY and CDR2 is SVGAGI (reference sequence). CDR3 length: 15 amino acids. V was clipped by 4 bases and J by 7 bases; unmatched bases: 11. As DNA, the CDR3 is TGTGCCAGCAGTTCGTCCCGGGACAGGGTTCAGGAGCAGTACTTC. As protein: CASSSSRDRVQEQYF.

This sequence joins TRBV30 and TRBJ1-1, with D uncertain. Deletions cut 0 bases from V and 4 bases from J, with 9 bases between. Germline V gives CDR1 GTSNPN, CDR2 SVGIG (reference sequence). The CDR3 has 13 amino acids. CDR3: CAWSVRRSTEAFF. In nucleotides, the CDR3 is TGTGCCTGGAGTGTACGACGGAGCACTGAAGCTTTCTTT. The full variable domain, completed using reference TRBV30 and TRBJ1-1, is SQTIHQWPATLVQPVGSPLSLECTVEGTSNPNLYWYRQAAGRGLQLLFYSVGIGQISSEVPQNLSASRPQDRQFILSSKKLLLSDSGFYLCAWSVRRSTEAFFGQGTRLTVV.

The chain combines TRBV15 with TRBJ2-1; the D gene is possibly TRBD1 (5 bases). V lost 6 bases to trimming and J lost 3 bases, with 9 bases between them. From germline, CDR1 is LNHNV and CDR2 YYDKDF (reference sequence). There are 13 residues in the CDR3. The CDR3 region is CATRGPGYNEQFF. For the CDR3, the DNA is TGTGCCACCAGGGGGCCGGGCTACAATGAGCAGTTCTTC. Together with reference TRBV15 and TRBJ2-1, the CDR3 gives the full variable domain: DAMVIQNPRYQVTQFGKPVTLSCSQTLNHNVMYWYQQKSSQAPKLLFHYYDKDFNNEADTPDNFQSRRPNTSFCFLDIRSPGLGDTAMYLCATRGPGYNEQFFGPGTRLTVL.

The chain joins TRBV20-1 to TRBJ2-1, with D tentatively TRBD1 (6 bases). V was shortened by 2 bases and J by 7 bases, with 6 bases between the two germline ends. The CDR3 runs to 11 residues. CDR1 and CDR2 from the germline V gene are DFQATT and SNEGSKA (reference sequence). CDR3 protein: CSARRGNEQFF. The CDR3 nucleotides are TGCAGTGCTAGAAGGGGGAATGAGCAGTTCTTC.

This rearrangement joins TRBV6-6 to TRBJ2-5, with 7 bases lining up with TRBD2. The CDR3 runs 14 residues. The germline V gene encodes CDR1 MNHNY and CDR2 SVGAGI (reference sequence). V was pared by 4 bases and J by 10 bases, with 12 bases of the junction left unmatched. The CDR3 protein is CASSFGGGIVDQYF. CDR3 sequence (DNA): TGTGCCAGCAGTTTTGGCGGGGGTATTGTGGACCAGTACTTC.

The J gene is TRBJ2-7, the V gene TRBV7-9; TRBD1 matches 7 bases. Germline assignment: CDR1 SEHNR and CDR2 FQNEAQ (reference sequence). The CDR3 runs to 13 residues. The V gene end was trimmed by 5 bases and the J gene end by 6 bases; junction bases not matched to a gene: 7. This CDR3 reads CASSPTGVGEQYF. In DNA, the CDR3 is TGTGCCAGCAGCCCTACAGGGGTAGGCGAGCAGTACTTC.

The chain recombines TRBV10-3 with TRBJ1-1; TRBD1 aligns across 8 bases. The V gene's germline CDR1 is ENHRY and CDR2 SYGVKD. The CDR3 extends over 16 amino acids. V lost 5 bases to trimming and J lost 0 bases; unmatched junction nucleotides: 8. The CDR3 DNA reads TGTGCCATCAGTAAGGACAGGGTGTCAATGAACACTGAAGCTTTCTTT. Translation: CAISKDRVSMNTEAFF.

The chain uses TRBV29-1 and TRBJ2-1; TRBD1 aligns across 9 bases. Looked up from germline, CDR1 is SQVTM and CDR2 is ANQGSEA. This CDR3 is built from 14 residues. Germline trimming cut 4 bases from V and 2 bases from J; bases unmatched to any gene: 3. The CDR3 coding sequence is TGCAGCGTTGGTCGGACAGGGGCCTACAATGAGCAGTTCTTC. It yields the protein CSVGRTGAYNEQFF.

The CDR3 is CASSVATGINQETQYF. CDR3 coding DNA: TGTGCCAGCAGCGTCGCGACAGGGATTAATCAAGAGACCCAGTACTTC. This chain uses TRBV9 with TRBJ2-5, with 7 bases fitting TRBD1. After removal of 2 bases from V and 2 bases from J, the junction contained 9 bases not matched to a gene. CDR1 is SGDLS and CDR2 is YYNGEE in the germline V gene. This CDR3 spans 16 amino acids.

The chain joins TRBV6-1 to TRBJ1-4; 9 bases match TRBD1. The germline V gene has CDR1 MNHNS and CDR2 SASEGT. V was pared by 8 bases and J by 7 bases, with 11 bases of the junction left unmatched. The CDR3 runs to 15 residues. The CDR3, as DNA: TGTGCCAGCGGGACAGGGTCGTTTCGAGCTGAAAAACTGTTTTTT. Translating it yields CASGTGSFRAEKLFF.

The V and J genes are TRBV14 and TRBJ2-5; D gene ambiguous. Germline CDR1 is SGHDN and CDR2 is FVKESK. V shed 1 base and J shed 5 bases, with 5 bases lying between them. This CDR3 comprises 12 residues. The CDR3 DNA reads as TGTGCCAGCAGCCAAGCGGGTGAGACCCAGTACTTC. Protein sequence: CASSQAGETQYF. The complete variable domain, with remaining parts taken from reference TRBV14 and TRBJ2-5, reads EAGVTQFPSHSVIEKGQTVTLRCDPISGHDNLYWYRRVMGKEIKFLLHFVKESKQDESGMPNNRFLAERTGGTYSTLKVQPAELEDSGVYFCASSQAGETQYFGPGTRLLVL.

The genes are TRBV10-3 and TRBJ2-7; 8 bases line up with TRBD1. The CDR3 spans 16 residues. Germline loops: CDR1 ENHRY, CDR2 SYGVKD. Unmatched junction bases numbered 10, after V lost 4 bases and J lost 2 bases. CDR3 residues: CAISALGQGPTYEQYF. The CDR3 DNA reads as TGTGCCATCAGTGCCCTCGGACAGGGCCCAACCTACGAGCAGTACTTC.

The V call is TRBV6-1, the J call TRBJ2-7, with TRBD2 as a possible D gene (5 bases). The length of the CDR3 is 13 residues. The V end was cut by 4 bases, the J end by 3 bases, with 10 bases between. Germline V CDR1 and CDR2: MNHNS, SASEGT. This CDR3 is CASSAGSFYEQYF. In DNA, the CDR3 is TGTGCCAGCAGTGCTGGGAGTTTCTACGAGCAGTACTTC.

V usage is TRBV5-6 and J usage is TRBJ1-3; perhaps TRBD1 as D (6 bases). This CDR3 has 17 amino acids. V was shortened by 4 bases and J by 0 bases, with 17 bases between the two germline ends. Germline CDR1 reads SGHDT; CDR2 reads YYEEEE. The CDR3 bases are TGTGCCAGCAGCGGGGGGGGGCCCAGTTACTCTGGAAACACCATATATTTT. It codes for CASSGGGPSYSGNTIYF.

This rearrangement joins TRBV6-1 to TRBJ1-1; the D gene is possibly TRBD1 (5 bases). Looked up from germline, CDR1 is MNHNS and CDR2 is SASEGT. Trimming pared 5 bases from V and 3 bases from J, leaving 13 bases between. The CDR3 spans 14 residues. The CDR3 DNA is TGTGCCAGCAGTTCCCGGGGGTACGACACTGAAGCTTTCTTT. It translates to CASSSRGYDTEAFF.

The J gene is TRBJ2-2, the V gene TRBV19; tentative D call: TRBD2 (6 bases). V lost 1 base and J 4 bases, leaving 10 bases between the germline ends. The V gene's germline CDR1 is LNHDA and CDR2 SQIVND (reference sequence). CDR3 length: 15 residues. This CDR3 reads CASSIAAGSTGELFF. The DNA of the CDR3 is TGTGCCAGTAGTATAGCTGCGGGAAGCACCGGGGAGCTGTTTTTT.